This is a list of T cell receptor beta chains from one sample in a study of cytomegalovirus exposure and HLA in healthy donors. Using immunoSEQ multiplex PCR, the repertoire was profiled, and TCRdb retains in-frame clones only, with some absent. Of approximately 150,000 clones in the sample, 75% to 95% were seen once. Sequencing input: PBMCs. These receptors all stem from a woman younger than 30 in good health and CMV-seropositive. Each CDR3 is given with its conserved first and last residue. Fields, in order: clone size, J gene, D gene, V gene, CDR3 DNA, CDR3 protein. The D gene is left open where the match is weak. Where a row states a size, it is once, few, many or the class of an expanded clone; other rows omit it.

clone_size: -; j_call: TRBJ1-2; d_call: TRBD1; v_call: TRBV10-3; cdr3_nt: TGTGCCATCAGTGGTGCCGGGACAGGGCAAGATGGCTACACCTTC; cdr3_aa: CAISGAGTGQDGYTF
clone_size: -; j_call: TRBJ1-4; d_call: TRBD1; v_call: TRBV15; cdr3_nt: TGTGCCACCAGCAGGCAGACAGGGGGGAAGGAAAAACTGTTTTTT; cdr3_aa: CATSRQTGGKEKLFF
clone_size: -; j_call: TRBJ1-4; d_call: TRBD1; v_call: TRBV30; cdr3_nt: TGTGCCTGGGGTAGACAGGGGGGTGAAAAACTGTTTTTT; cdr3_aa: CAWGRQGGEKLFF
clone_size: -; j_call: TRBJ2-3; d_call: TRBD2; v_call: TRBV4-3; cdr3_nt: TGCGCCAGCAGCCGGACTAGCGGGAGCACAGATACGCAGTATTTT; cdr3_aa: CASSRTSGSTDTQYF
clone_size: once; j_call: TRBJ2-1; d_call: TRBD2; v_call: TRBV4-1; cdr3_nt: TGCGCCAGCAGCCAAGAAAGGGGTAGCGGGATATACAATGAGCAGTTCTTC; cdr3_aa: CASSQERGSGIYNEQFF
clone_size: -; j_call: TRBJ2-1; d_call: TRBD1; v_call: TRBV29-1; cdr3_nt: TGCAGCGTTCCGGGACAGGGAATCTACAATGAGCAGTTCTTC; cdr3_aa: CSVPGQGIYNEQFF
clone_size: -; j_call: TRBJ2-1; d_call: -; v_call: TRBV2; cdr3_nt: TGTGCCAGCAGCCCAGGGTACAATGAGCAGTTCTTC; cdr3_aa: CASSPGYNEQFF
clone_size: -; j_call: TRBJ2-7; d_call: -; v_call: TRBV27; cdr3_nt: TGTGCCAGCAGCCGCGGGACAGCCGGGGGCGAGCAGTACTTC; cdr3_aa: CASSRGTAGGEQYF
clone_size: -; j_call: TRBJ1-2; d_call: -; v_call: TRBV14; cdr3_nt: TGTGCCAGCAGCCAGGAACAGCTCTCAGGGCGCTACACCTTC; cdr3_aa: CASSQEQLSGRYTF
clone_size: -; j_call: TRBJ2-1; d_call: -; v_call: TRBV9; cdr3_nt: TGTGCCAGCAACAAAAAGGGGGAAAGGTCCTACAATGAGCAGTTCTTC; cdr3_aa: CASNKKGERSYNEQFF
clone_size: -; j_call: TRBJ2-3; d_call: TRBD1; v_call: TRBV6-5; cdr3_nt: TGTGCCAGCTGGACAGGGGTCGATACGCAGTATTTT; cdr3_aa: CASWTGVDTQYF
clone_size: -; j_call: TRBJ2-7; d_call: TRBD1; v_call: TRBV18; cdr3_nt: TGTGCCAGCTCGTATACCGGGACAGCAACCTACGAGCAGTACTTC; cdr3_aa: CASSYTGTATYEQYF
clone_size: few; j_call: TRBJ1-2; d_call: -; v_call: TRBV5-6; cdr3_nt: TGTGCCAGCAGCTTGGCCAGGGGCAATAACTATGGCTACACCTTC; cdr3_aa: CASSLARGNNYGYTF
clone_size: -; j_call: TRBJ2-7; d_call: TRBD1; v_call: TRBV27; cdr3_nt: TGTGCCAGCAGTCCCGGGACAGGGTTCGACGAGCAGTACTTC; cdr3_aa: CASSPGTGFDEQYF
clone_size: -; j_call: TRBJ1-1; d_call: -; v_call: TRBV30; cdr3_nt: TGTGCCTGGAGGGGGCTCAGGGGAGCTTTCTTT; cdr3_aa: CAWRGLRGAFF
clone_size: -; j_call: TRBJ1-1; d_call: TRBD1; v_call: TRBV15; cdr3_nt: TGTGCCACCAGCAGAGAGGGGGACAGGAGGGAAGCTTTCTTT; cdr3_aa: CATSREGDRREAFF
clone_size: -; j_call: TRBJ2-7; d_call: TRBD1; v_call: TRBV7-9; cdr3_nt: TGTGCCAGCAGCTTTACAGGGGTTTACGAGCAGTACTTC; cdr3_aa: CASSFTGVYEQYF
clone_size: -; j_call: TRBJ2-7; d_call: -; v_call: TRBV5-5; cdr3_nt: TGTGCCAGCAGCGTCCAGGGGTTTCCCTACGAGCAGTACTTC; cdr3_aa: CASSVQGFPYEQYF
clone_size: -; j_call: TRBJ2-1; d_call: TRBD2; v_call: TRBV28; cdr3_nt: TGTGCCAGCAGTCCTCAGACTAGCGGGAGAGGAAATGAGCAGTTCTTC; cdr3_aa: CASSPQTSGRGNEQFF
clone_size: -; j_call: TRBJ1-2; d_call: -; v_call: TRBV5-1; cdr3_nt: TGCGCCAGCAGCTTGGAGACAGTGGGCTATGGCTACACCTTC; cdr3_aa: CASSLETVGYGYTF
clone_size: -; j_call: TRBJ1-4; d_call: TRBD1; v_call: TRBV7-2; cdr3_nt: TGTGCCAGCAGCTGGCAGGGGGCCCCTGGCGAAAAACTGTTTTTT; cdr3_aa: CASSWQGAPGEKLFF
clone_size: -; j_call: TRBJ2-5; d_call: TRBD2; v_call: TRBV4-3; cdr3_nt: TGCGCCAGCAGCCAAGATCTGGGTCCAGCGGGGGCCCCGGAGACCCAGTACTTC; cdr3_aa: CASSQDLGPAGAPETQYF
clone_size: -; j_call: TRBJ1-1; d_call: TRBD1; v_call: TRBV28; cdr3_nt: TGTGCCAGCAGTCGCTGGGGACAGCAGAACACTGAAGCTTTCTTT; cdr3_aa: CASSRWGQQNTEAFF
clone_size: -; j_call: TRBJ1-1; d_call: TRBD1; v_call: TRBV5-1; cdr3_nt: TGCGCCAGCAGCTTGGAGACAGGGAGAGACACTGAAGCTTTCTTT; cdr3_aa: CASSLETGRDTEAFF
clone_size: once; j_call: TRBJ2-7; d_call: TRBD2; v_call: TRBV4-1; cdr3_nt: TGCGCCAGCAGCCAAGATCCGGGACTACCGGGGGGGGAGCAGTACTTC; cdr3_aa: CASSQDPGLPGGEQYF
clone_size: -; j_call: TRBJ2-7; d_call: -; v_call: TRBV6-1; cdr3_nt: TGTGCCAGCAGCCCCTCGACAGCGGGCACCTACGAGCAGTACTTC; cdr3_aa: CASSPSTAGTYEQYF
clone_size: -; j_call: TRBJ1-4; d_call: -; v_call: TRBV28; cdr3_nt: TGTGCCACAGCGGGGGGGGGCAAAAAACTGTTTTTT; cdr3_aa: CATAGGGKKLFF
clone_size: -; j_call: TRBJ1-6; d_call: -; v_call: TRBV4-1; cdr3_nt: TGCGCCTCGTGGGGGCAGGCAAAGAGCTCCTATAATTCACCCCTCCACTTT; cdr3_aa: CASWGQAKSSYNSPLHF
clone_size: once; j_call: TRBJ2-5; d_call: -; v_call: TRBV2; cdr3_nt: TGTGCCAGCACCAATTACCCAAAAGGGGGGGAAGAGACCCAGTACTTC; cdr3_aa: CASTNYPKGGEETQYF
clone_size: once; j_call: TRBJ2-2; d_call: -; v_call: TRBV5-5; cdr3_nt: TGTGCCAGCAGCTGGGAACAAGCGGTGGCCGGGGAGCTGTTTTTT; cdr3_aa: CASSWEQAVAGELFF
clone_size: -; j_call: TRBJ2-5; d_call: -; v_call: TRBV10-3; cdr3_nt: TGTGCCATCAGTGAGGTGGGAGTCCAAGAGACCCAGTACTTC; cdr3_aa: CAISEVGVQETQYF
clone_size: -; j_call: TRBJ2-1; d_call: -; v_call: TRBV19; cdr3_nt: TGTGCCAGTAGTATTGGGGGGACGAGGGTCTACAATGAGCAGTTCTTC; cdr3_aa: CASSIGGTRVYNEQFF
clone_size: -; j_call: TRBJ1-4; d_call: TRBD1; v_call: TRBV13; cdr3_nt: TGTGCCAGCAGTGGGGGGGACAGGCGACTGTTTTTT; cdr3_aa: CASSGGDRRLFF
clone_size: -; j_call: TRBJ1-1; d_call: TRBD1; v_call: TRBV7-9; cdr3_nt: TGTGCCAGCAGCTTAAGGGACAGTAACACTGAAGCTTTCTTT; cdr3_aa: CASSLRDSNTEAFF
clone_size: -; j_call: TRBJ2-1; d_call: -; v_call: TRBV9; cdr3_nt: TGTGCCAGCAGCGTAGAGGGGACATACTACAATGAGCAGTTCTTC; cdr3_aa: CASSVEGTYYNEQFF
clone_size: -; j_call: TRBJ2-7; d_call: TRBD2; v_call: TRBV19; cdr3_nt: TGTGCCAGTAGCCTCTCCAAGACTAGCGGGATTCCCTACGAGCAGTACTTC; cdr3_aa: CASSLSKTSGIPYEQYF
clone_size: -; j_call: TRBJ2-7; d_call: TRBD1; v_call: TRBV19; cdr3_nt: TGTGCCAGTAGTATAGTGCACAGGGGGGCCTACGAGCAGTACTTC; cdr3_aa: CASSIVHRGAYEQYF
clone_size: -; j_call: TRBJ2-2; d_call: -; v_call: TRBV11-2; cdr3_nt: TGTGCCAGCAGCTTTCCCTTTTGGCGGACGAACACCGGGGAGCTGTTTTTT; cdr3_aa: CASSFPFWRTNTGELFF
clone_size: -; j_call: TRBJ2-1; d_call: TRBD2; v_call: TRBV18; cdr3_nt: TGTGCCAGCTCCCATAGGACTAGCACGACGTACAATGAGCAGTTCTTC; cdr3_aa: CASSHRTSTTYNEQFF
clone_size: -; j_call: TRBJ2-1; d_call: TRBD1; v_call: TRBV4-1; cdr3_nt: TGCGCCAGCAGCCTCGGACAGGGGGGAAATGAGCAGTTCTTC; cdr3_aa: CASSLGQGGNEQFF